This TCR beta chain emerged from a study of CD8+ T cells in alopecia areata. At the level of the study: Patients received oral tofacitinib, 5 to 10 mg twice daily, for moderate-to-severe alopecia areata. Patients in the study were on tofacitinib for 6 to 18 months, then off it for 6 months. Study outcomes and limitations: There were many expanded lesional clones persisting in scalp and blood during tofacitinib. Clonality was higher in lesional than normal scalp, especially in alopecia totalis/universalis.

As to treatment: oral pan-JAK inhibitor, 5-10 mg twice daily. Reverse transcription of extracted RNA yielded cDNA, which provided the sequencing template. The repertoire was sequenced with immunoSEQ multiplex PCR; TCRdb's copy has only in-frame clones and lacks some. This table has hundreds of thousands of clones, roughly two fifths appearing once. On this clone itself: Its antigen is not known.

Germline CDR1 and CDR2: SGHTA and FQGNSA. This CDR3 contains 14 residues. With 1 base removed from V and 7 bases from J, the gap between germline ends came to 11 bases. This specimen consisted of CD4+ T cells sorted from blood, obtained between weeks 30 and 35, from a patient treated with tofacitinib. The receptor was derived from a human donor with alopecia areata. This rearrangement joins TRBV7-2 to TRBJ1-5, with no clear D. CDR3 amino acids: CASSLDPGVQPQHF. The CDR3 DNA is TGTGCCAGCAGCTTAGATCCGGGAGTCCAGCCCCAGCATTTT.